The following is a TCR beta chain sequence with its context. This CDR3 has 13 amino acids. With 0 bases removed from V and 7 bases from J, the gap between germline ends came to 5 bases. Germline-derived CDR1 and CDR2 are SGHKS and YYEKEE (reference sequence). The entry originates in a study of control samples from healthy donors and cancer patients. The data were produced by immunoSEQ multiplex PCR, yet TCRdb's version contains in-frame clones alone and is incomplete. The table records about 140,000 clones, 94% of them present only once. The chain combines TRBV5-5 with TRBJ1-6; D may be TRBD1 (5 bases). Sequenced material: blood. The clonotype comes from a middle-aged man in good health. The CDR3 DNA reads TGTGCCAGCAGCTTGGGGGGGAATTCACCCCTCCACTTT. Amino acid sequence: CASSLGGNSPLHF.